Presented here are 19 T cell receptor beta chains from one specimen sequenced in a study of control samples from healthy donors and cancer patients. Data came from immunoSEQ multiplex PCR; TCRdb stores just in-frame clones and leaves some out. The sample includes some 200,000 clones, 80% to 95% of them seen just once. Input material: blood. The receptors derive from a man between 18 and 35 years old in good health.

V usage is TRBV24-1 and J usage is TRBJ2-6; a possible D gene is TRBD1 (5 bases). V lost 4 bases to trimming and J lost 12 bases, with 15 bases between them. The CDR3 covers 14 residues. The germline CDR1 and CDR2 sequences are KGHDR and SFDVKD. The CDR3 DNA sequence: TGTGCCACCAGTGAAGGGGTACTTCCAAGCGTCCTGACTTTC. Amino acid sequence: CATSEGVLPSVLTF.

The chain employs TRBV27 and TRBJ1-5; unclear D gene. Germline loops: CDR1 MNHEY, CDR2 SMNVEV (reference sequence). This CDR3 is 13 amino acids long. V lost 8 bases and J 3 bases, leaving 11 bases between the germline ends. CDR3 DNA sequence: TGTGCCAGCGGACGGGGTTTCAATCAGCCCCAGCATTTT. Encoded protein: CASGRGFNQPQHF.

This chain uses TRBV24-1 with TRBJ1-6; D gene uncertain. There are 13 residues in the CDR3. Trimming shortened V by 7 bases and J by 3 bases, and 6 bases separated the two germline ends. The germline V gene encodes CDR1 KGHDR and CDR2 SFDVKD. The CDR3, as DNA: TGTGCCACCAGCGGCAGCTATAATTCACCCCTCCACTTT. This codes for CATSGSYNSPLHF.

The genes are TRBV7-3 and TRBJ2-7; D is ambiguous. Germline V lookup: CDR1 SGHTA, CDR2 FQGTGA. V was clipped by 8 bases and J by 6 bases, with 17 bases between them. The CDR3 is made up of 13 amino acids. CDR3 DNA: TGTGCCAGCCGGAGTAGAATTCTCGTCGAGCAGTACTTC. Translating it yields CASRSRILVEQYF.

The gene calls are TRBV6-5 and TRBJ2-1; no clear D gene. Germline V CDR1 and CDR2: MNHEY, SVGAGI. Trimming took 7 bases from V and 0 from J, leaving 10 bases between them. The CDR3 contains 14 residues. This CDR3 is CASKREISYNEQFF. The CDR3, as DNA: TGTGCCAGCAAGCGCGAAATCTCCTACAATGAGCAGTTCTTC.

This clone came up once. This rearrangement joins TRBV2 to TRBJ2-2, with a possible D match to TRBD1 (6 bases). Germline V gives CDR1 SNHLY, CDR2 FYNNEI. This CDR3 comprises 16 residues. Trimming shortened V by 5 bases and J by 4 bases, and 17 bases separated the two germline ends. DNA of the CDR3: TGTGCCAGCAGTCTACAGGGTGTCATAAGCACCGGGGAGCTGTTTTTT. Translated, it gives CASSLQGVISTGELFF.

The chain recombines TRBV4-1 with TRBJ2-3; a possible D gene is TRBD2 (6 bases). Looked up from germline, CDR1 is MGHRA and CDR2 is YSYEKL. CDR3 length: 18 residues. Trimming pared 1 base from V and 0 bases from J, leaving 17 bases between. CDR3 in DNA: TGCGCCAGCAGCCAAGTTCTCTTGGGGGGTATTAGCACAGATACGCAGTATTTT. Residues: CASSQVLLGGISTDTQYF.

The V and J genes are TRBV4-2 and TRBJ2-3; the D gene could be TRBD1 or TRBD2 (5 bases each). The CDR3 runs 17 residues. Looked up from germline, CDR1 is LGHNA and CDR2 is YNFKEQ. The V and J ends lost 0 bases and 0 bases respectively, with 13 bases between them. Here the CDR3 reads CASSQDIGATSTDTQYF. The DNA for the CDR3 is TGTGCCAGCAGCCAAGATATCGGGGCGACTAGCACAGATACGCAGTATTTT.

This clone was counted once. The chain is built from TRBV3-1 (or the pseudogene TRBV3-2) and TRBJ2-7; D not resolved. CDR1 and CDR2 (germline): LGHDT, YNNKEL (reference sequence). Trimming pared 0 bases from V and 4 bases from J, leaving 16 bases between. This CDR3 has 16 amino acids. CDR3 nucleotide sequence: TGTGCCAGCAGCCAAGATCCCGTTTTAGCTCGGTACGAGCAGTACTTC. Translated, it gives CASSQDPVLARYEQYF.

CDR3 DNA: TGTGCCATCAGTGAGGCGTGGGAAAGCAATCAGCCCCAGCATTTT. Its translation is CAISEAWESNQPQHF. The chain recombines TRBV10-3 with TRBJ1-5; no reliable D call. Germline V CDR1 and CDR2: ENHRY, SYGVKD. This CDR3 is built from 15 residues. V was clipped by 2 bases and J by 1 base, with 9 bases between them.

This rearrangement joins TRBV30 to TRBJ1-6; 7 bases map to TRBD1. This CDR3 is 15 amino acids long. J was trimmed by 2 bases and V by 8 bases; bases with no gene match: 9. Germline CDR1 GTSNPN, CDR2 SVGIG (reference sequence). The CDR3 region has the DNA TGTGCCGGGGGGGAGGACAGGACCTATAATTCACCCCTCCACTTT. Residues: CAGGEDRTYNSPLHF.

This clone is a singleton in its sample. The chain has TRBV5-8 and TRBJ2-3; D unclear. This CDR3 has 14 amino acids. Germline CDR1 and CDR2: SGHTS and YDEGEE. V was cut by 1 base and J by 3 bases, with 9 bases left in between. CDR3 sequence (DNA): TGTGCCAGCAGCTTGTATACGAGTACAGATACGCAGTATTTT. It is translated as CASSLYTSTDTQYF.

The chain has TRBV30 and TRBJ1-1; tentatively, D is TRBD1 (6 bases). The germline CDR1 and CDR2 sequences are GTSNPN and SVGIG (reference sequence). CDR3 size: 14 residues. V was shortened by 5 bases and J by 1 base, with 14 bases between the two germline ends. CDR3 sequence reads: CAWGPLQGNTEAFF. Here the CDR3 DNA reads TGTGCCTGGGGTCCTTTACAGGGGAACACTGAAGCTTTCTTT. The full variable domain, rest sourced from reference TRBV30 and TRBJ1-1, is SQTIHQWPATLVQPVGSPLSLECTVEGTSNPNLYWYRQAAGRGLQLLFYSVGIGQISSEVPQNLSASRPQDRQFILSSKKLLLSDSGFYLCAWGPLQGNTEAFFGQGTRLTVV.

V gene TRBV6-5 combines with J gene TRBJ1-1; TRBD1 matches at 7 bases. After removal of 2 bases from V and 0 bases from J, the junction contained 6 bases not matched to a gene. Germline loops: CDR1 MNHEY, CDR2 SVGAGI. CDR3 length: 16 amino acids. Written as DNA, the CDR3 is TGTGCCAGCAGTTACGTCCAGGGGGTTATGAACACTGAAGCTTTCTTT. It codes for CASSYVQGVMNTEAFF.

This clone has just one count. The chain employs TRBV6-7 and TRBJ1-3, with 7 bases matching TRBD1. TRBV6-7 belongs to the ORF category, with a function that is uncertain. V shed 5 bases, J shed 3 bases, and the junction held 13 bases outside the gene matches. The CDR3 consists of 17 residues. This CDR3 reads CASSPTGVQVYGNTIYF. The CDR3 nucleotides read TGTGCCAGCAGTCCTACAGGGGTCCAGGTGTATGGAAACACCATATATTTT.

This rearrangement joins TRBV6-5 to TRBJ2-7, with 7 nucleotides matching TRBD2. From germline, CDR1 is MNHEY and CDR2 SVGAGI. The CDR3 is 15 amino acids. V gave up 2 bases and J gave up 0 bases; unmatched junction bases: 4. CDR3 protein: CASSYREGSSYEQYF. In nucleotides, the CDR3 is TGTGCCAGCAGTTACAGGGAGGGAAGCTCCTACGAGCAGTACTTC.

The rearrangement uses TRBV19 and TRBJ2-3; the D gene is possibly TRBD1 (6 bases). The length of the CDR3 is 13 residues. Germline CDR1 reads LNHDA; CDR2 reads SQIVND (reference sequence). Trimming left V 6 bases short and J 1 base short, with 8 bases between. CDR3 in DNA: TGTGCCAGTAGAGCAGGGGGCACAGATACGCAGTATTTT. Translation: CASRAGGTDTQYF.

The chain links TRBV20-1 to TRBJ2-1; TRBD2 aligns across 9 bases. Per the germline V gene, CDR1 is DFQATT and CDR2 is SNEGSKA (reference sequence). The CDR3 is 16 amino acids. With V trimmed by 3 bases and J by 6 bases, 12 bases remained unmatched. The CDR3 sequence is CSASLALSGGRNEQFF. The CDR3 region has the DNA TGCAGTGCTAGTTTGGCCCTTAGCGGGGGACGCAATGAGCAGTTCTTC.

The V gene is TRBV5-1, the J gene TRBJ2-7; D may be TRBD1 (6 bases). Germline values: CDR1 SGHRS, CDR2 YFSETQ. The CDR3 sequence is 15 residues long. V lost 0 bases to trimming and J lost 2 bases, with 12 bases between them. CDR3 protein: CASSLAGTHTYEQYF. The CDR3 DNA reads as TGCGCCAGCAGCTTGGCTGGGACACACACCTACGAGCAGTACTTC.